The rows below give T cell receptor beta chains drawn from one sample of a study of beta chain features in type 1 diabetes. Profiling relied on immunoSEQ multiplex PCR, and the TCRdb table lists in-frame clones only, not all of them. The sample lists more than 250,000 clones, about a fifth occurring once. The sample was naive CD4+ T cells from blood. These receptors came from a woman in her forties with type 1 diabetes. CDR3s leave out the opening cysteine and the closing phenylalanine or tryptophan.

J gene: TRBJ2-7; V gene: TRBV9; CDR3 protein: ASSVQPGPYEQY
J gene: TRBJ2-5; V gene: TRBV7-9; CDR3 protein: ASSPSSRETQY
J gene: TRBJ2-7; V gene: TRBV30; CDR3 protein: AWIGTSGRSSYEQY
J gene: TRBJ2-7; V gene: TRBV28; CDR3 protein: ASSLTRSRGQY
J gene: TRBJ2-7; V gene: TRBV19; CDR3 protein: ASSTGTAGLYEQY
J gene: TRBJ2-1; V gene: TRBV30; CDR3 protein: AWSVVEYNEQF
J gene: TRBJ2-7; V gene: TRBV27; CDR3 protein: ASSLGGQLSSYEQY
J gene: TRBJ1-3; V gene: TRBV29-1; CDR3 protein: SVKPRLSGNTIY
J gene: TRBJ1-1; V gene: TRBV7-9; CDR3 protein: ASSPWGEGMGEAF
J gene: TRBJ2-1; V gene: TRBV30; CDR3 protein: AWSDLAGEQF
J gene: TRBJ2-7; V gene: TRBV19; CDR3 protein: ASTTGQGFGEQY
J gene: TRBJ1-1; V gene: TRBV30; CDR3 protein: AWTTGPEAF
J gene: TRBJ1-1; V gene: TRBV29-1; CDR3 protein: SVEDYGRTGRAEAF
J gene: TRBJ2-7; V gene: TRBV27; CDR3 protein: ASSMGQGRTYEQY
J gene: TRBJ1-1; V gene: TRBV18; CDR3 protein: ASSLTGQMNTEAF
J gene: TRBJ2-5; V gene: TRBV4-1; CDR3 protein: ASSQAGGPETQY
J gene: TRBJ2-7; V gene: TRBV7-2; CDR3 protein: ASSRFRMAGGYEQY
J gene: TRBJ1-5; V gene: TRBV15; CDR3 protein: ATSRRDRENQPQH
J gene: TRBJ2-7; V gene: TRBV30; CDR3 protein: AWSVKFGLVEQY
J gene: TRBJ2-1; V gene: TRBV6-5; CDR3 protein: ASSYGQGAYNEQF
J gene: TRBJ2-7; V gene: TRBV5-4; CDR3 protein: ASSVEGGEQY
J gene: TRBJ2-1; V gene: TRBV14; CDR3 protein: ASSSGTSAPSYNEQF